The rows below give T cell receptor beta chains drawn from one sample of a study of identical twins. In TCRdb, the 5' RACE reads were re-called with MiXCR into one record per CDR3 protein. The top ten clones hold approximately 0.5% of a sample with approximately 550,000 distinct CDR3 sequences, around 20% of them seen once. This same sample was also part of a study on yellow fever vaccine responses in identical twins.

Sequenced sample: CD4+ T cells sorted from blood. All receptors come from a woman younger than 30 in good health. The CDR3 runs from the conserved cysteine through the conserved F or W.

>TRBV12-3/TRBV12-4
CASSFTMWNTEAFF
>TRBV19
CASSSPGTGADYEQYF
>TRBV29-1
CSVAPTGNYGYTF
>TRBV27
CASSPRNGVPGFF
>TRBV9
CASSVVGNGYTF
>TRBV6-1
CASSRRDTNMNTEAFF
>TRBV20-1
CSARNSGTETQYF
>TRBV5-1
CASSLAGDRGLNEQFF
>TRBV24-1
CATSDFLSRTDIYEQYF
>TRBV5-1
CASSLGDYEQYF
>TRBV7-3
CASSSYGTYNEQFF
>TRBV3-1
CASSQGSQAQHF
>TRBV25-1
CASKDPRGVEQFF
>TRBV20-1
CSAQGRNEQFF
>TRBV10-3
CAISEGLAGGLNEQFF
>TRBV10-3
CAISWGQGPQETQYF
>TRBV3-1
CASSLRDLSYNEQFF
>TRBV5-6
CASSLRGLAQPQHF
>TRBV4-1
CASSQTEGLAKNNEQFF
>TRBV28
CASRDPGQRFSEQYF
>TRBV29-1
CSVEWSAWGYTF
>TRBV6-1
CASSTSGGPYEQYF
>TRBV4-1
CASSSTYRQGQVIMNTQYF
>TRBV5-5
CASSLVSRGSVYGYTF
>TRBV12-3/TRBV12-4
CASSLVSGGADEQFF
>TRBV10-3
CAIRDRDRETQYF
>TRBV12-3/TRBV12-4
CASSPLPHTEAFF
>TRBV7-9
CATGQETQYF
>TRBV7-3
CASSLTSGLTHRRQYF
>TRBV11-1
CASSTVGTTDGLGTDTQYF
>TRBV5-1
CASRGSGNLSPSTDTQYF
>TRBV6-5
CASSYLMGYTGELFF
>TRBV20-1
CSALGDAYEQYF
>TRBV2
CASSPPGLAGYEQYF
>TRBV10-3
CAIKPGGGIPGNEQFF
>TRBV29-1
CSVERQATDTQYF
>TRBV5-1
CASQLASTDTQYF
>TRBV9
CASSVAGRAYNEQFF
>TRBV19
CASSIMGDTGELFF
>TRBV3-1
CASSGTSSEKLFF
>TRBV5-1
CASSVTQGPYEQYF
>TRBV5-1
CASSLSSSGGFTDTQYF
>TRBV12-3/TRBV12-4
CASSGLGNTIYF
>TRBV6-1
CASSDLDRAQETQYF
>TRBV3-1
CASSQGRLEGTQYF
>TRBV5-1
CASSLGVVGNTEAFF
>TRBV19
CASSTPLAGGSGELFF
>TRBV12-3/TRBV12-4
CASSLRSEGYGYTF
>TRBV7-8
CASRRTSSYNEQFF
>TRBV5-6
CASSFPWSGRQETQYF
>TRBV6-1
CASRAKGPYSNQPQHF
>TRBV28
CASSPLGSDEAFF
>TRBV19
CASSILPQGANGELFF
>TRBV5-1
CASSPGPRDNEQFF
>TRBV5-6
CASRNRARVRNEQFF
>TRBV19
CASNRGHQPQHF
>TRBV3-1
CASSQVGPRNEQFF
>TRBV7-9
CASSLWDSSYNEQFF
>TRBV7-6
CASSKNPGPQGDEQFF